Listed here are 9 T cell receptor beta chains from one sample, sequenced in a study of blood T cell repertoires in COVID-19. Clones were sequenced by immunoSEQ multiplex PCR, and TCRdb holds only the in-frame ones, with some missing. The data show about 420,000 clones, with 85% to 90% seen just once and roughly 0.78% held by the top ten. What was sequenced was peripheral blood. Source of these receptors: a man aged 18 to 30 with COVID-19, enrolled during active disease.

This chain joins TRBV7-2 and TRBJ2-1; 16 bases are shared with TRBD2. CDR1 and CDR2 (germline): SGHTA, FQGNSA. CDR3 length equals 15 residues. After removal of 4 bases from V and 15 bases from J, the junction contained 9 bases not matched to a gene. The chain's CDR3 is CASSSLGTSGRALFF. The CDR3 DNA is TGTGCCAGCAGCTCCCTAGGGACTAGCGGGAGGGCCTTGTTCTTC.

This chain joins TRBV24-1 and TRBJ2-5; possible D gene TRBD1, 6 bases. Germline CDR1 reads KGHDR; CDR2 reads SFDVKD. V was shortened by 1 base and J by 4 bases, with 12 bases between the two germline ends. This CDR3 is built from 15 residues. The CDR3, as DNA: TGTGCCACCAGTGATTTAAATCCAGGGGTAGAGACCCAGTACTTC. This encodes CATSDLNPGVETQYF.

This clone was detected only once. This CDR3 reads CASSLGGPGQGNYEQYF. CDR3 in DNA: TGCGCCAGCAGCTTGGGGGGGCCGGGACAGGGAAATTACGAGCAGTACTTC. The chain uses TRBV5-1 and TRBJ2-7; 9 bases line up with TRBD1. Germline CDR1 and CDR2: SGHRS and YFSETQ. The CDR3 is 17 residues long. V gave up 0 bases and J gave up 4 bases; unmatched junction bases: 11. The full variable domain, completed using reference TRBV5-1 and TRBJ2-7, is KAGVTQTPRYLIKTRGQQVTLSCSPISGHRSVSWYQQTPGQGLQFLFEYFSETQRNKGNFPGRFSGRQFSNSRSEMNVSTLELGDSALYLCASSLGGPGQGNYEQYFGPGTRLTVT.

V is TRBV7-8 and J is TRBJ1-6; no clear D gene. Trimming took off 9 bases at V and 7 bases at J, with 13 bases between the two ends. The length of the CDR3 is 13 residues. Germline lookup yields CDR1 SGHVS and CDR2 FQNEAQ. The CDR3 is CASGNGRNSPLHF. CDR3 coding DNA: TGTGCCAGTGGTAACGGGAGGAATTCACCCCTCCACTTT.

V and J are TRBV30 and TRBJ2-5; 7 bases match TRBD1. V lost 2 bases and J lost 3; bases outside the gene matches: 9. The germline gives CDR1 GTSNPN, CDR2 SVGIG (reference sequence). The CDR3 spans 15 residues. CDR3 coding DNA: TGTGCCTGGAGTATCGGAATGACAGGGAAAGAGACCCAGTACTTC. Its protein is CAWSIGMTGKETQYF.

The chain has TRBV6-6 and TRBJ2-3; D call uncertain. The CDR3 sequence is 14 residues long. Germline values: CDR1 MNHNY, CDR2 SVGAGI (reference sequence). Trimming removed 9 bases from V and 1 base from J, with 14 bases in between. The CDR3 DNA follows: TGTGCCAGTCTAGGCCGGAGAGGCACAGATACGCAGTATTTT. Its translation is CASLGRRGTDTQYF.

The V gene is TRBV3-1 (or the pseudogene TRBV3-2), the J gene TRBJ1-3; D is unclear. The length of the CDR3 is 16 residues. The germline gives CDR1 LGHDT, CDR2 YNNKEL (reference sequence). Trimming shortened V by 4 bases and J by 0 bases, and 13 bases separated the two germline ends. CDR3 protein: CASSPAGRTSGNTIYF. In DNA form, the CDR3 reads TGTGCCAGCAGCCCTGCTGGCAGAACCTCTGGAAACACCATATATTTT.

This rearrangement joins TRBV6-5 to TRBJ2-1, with D uncertain. From germline, CDR1 is MNHEY and CDR2 SVGAGI. V shed 7 bases and J shed 0 bases, with 13 bases lying between them. The CDR3 loop spans 15 amino acids. The CDR3: CASKVYPSSYNEQFF. Written as DNA, the CDR3 is TGTGCCAGCAAAGTTTACCCGAGCTCCTACAATGAGCAGTTCTTC.

This chain connects TRBV14 to TRBJ2-5; possible D gene TRBD2, 5 bases. Germline values: CDR1 SGHDN, CDR2 FVKESK. V lost 4 bases and J lost 7, with 16 bases in between. The CDR3 spans 14 residues. Here the CDR3 DNA reads TGTGCCAGCAGCCCTTCACCTGGAGGCTCGACCCAGTACTTC. This gives the protein CASSPSPGGSTQYF.